The source of this T cell receptor (beta chain) is a study of cytomegalovirus exposure and HLA in healthy donors. Regarding the study as a whole: Investigators reported some 150 TCR beta chains as tied to cytomegalovirus. When presence/absence was analysed, sequencing depth was taken to be roughly uniform across donors.

Regarding this clone: What it recognizes is unknown.

Use of 60 Vbeta and 13 Jbeta primers characterized the PCR. This table comes from immunoSEQ multiplex PCR, and its TCRdb copy is limited to in-frame clones, with some not included. The data contain roughly 190,000 clones, 60% to 80% of them singletons. Germline V gene sequence: CDR1 SEHNR, CDR2 FQNEAQ (reference sequence). This CDR3 comprises 15 residues. V shed 4 bases and J shed 0 bases, with 12 bases lying between them. The TCR comes from a woman in her twenties or thirties in good health and CMV-seropositive. Source material: PBMCs. The rearrangement uses TRBV7-9 and TRBJ1-2; possible D gene TRBD1, 6 bases. The DNA of the CDR3 is TGTGCCAGCAGCTCCGGACAGTCTCCTAACTATGGCTACACCTTC. It specifies CASSSGQSPNYGYTF.